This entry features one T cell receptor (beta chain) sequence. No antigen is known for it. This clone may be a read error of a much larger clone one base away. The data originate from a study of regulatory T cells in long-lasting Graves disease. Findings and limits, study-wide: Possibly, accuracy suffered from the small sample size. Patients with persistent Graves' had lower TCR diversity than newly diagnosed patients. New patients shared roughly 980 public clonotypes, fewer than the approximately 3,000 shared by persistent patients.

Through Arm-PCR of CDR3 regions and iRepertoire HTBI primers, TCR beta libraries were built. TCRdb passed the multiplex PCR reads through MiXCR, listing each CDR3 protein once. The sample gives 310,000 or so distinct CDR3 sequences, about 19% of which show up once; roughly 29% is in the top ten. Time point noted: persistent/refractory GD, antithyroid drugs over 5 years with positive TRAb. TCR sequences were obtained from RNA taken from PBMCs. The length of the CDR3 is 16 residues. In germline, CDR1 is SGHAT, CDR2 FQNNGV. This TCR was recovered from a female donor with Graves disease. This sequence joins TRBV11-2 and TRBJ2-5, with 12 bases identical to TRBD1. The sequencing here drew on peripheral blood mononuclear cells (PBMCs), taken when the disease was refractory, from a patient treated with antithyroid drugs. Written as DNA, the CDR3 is TGTGCCAGCTTAAATTTCCGGGACAGGGGGCAAGAGGCCCAGTACTTC. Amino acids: CASLNFRDRGQEAQYF.